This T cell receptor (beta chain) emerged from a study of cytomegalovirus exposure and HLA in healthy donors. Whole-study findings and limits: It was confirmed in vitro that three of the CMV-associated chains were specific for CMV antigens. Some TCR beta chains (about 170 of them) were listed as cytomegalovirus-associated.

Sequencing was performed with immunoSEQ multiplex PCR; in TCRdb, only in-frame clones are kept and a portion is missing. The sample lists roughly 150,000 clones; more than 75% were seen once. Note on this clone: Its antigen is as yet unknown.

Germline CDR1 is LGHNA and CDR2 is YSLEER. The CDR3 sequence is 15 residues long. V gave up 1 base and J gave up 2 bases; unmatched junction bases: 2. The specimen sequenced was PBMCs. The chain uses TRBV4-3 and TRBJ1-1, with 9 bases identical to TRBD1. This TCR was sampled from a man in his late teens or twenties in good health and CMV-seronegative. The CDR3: CASSQGTGVNTEAFF. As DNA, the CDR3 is TGCGCCAGCAGCCAAGGGACAGGGGTAAACACTGAAGCTTTCTTT.